These T cell receptor beta chains were read from a single sample in a study of cytotoxic CD8 clonotypes in ibrutinib-treated CLL. Using immunoSEQ multiplex PCR, the repertoire was profiled, and TCRdb retains in-frame clones only, with some absent. Of roughly 220,000 clones in the sample, about three quarters were seen once. The sample in question was PBMCs, obtained after 12 months of ibrutinib treatment. Receptor source: a human donor with chronic lymphocytic leukemia. Each CDR3 is given with its conserved first and last residue. The D gene is left open where the match is weak. The listing skips clone size in some rows; elsewhere it reads once, few, many or a size class.

j_call clone_size v_call d_call cdr3_nt cdr3_aa
TRBJ1-3 - TRBV7-8 TRBD1 TGTGCCAGCAGCTTTCGGGACAGGGTAGGAAGAAACACCATATATTTT CASSFRDRVGRNTIYF
TRBJ1-5 few TRBV4-1 - TGCGCCAGCAGCCAAGTCAGCAATCAGCCCCAGCATTTT CASSQVSNQPQHF
TRBJ2-5 - TRBV30 - TGTGCCTGGAAAGAGTACCTAGTCGCAGAGACCCAGTACTTC CAWKEYLVAETQYF
TRBJ2-3 - TRBV6-5 - TGTGCCAGCACCCTAACTAGAGCCCGTGCAGATACGCAGTATTTT CASTLTRARADTQYF
TRBJ2-3 - TRBV5-1 TRBD2 TGCGCCAGCTCCGGACTAGCGCCCCCAGATACGCAGTATTTT CASSGLAPPDTQYF
TRBJ2-1 - TRBV13 TRBD1 TGTGCCAGCAGCTTTCTAGGACAGGGGTACAATGAGCAGTTCTTC CASSFLGQGYNEQFF
TRBJ1-3 - TRBV18 - TGTGCCAGCTCACCACCACACTCTGGAAACACCATATATTTT CASSPPHSGNTIYF
TRBJ1-1 - TRBV30 TRBD1 TGTGCCTCCCAACCGGGACAGGGAAGAGCTTTCTTT CASQPGQGRAFF
TRBJ1-1 - TRBV28 - TGTGCCAGCAGATTCGGACGTCCGGCGTGGACTGAAGCTTTCTTT CASRFGRPAWTEAFF
TRBJ2-1 - TRBV7-2 TRBD2 TGTGCCAGCAGCCCGCGGACTAGCGGGAACAATGAGCAGTTCTTC CASSPRTSGNNEQFF
TRBJ1-5 few TRBV6-5 - TGTGCCAGCAGTCCAATCGGGGGGGGCAATCAGCCCCAGCATTTT CASSPIGGGNQPQHF
TRBJ1-2 - TRBV6-6 TRBD1 TGTGCCAGCAGTTCTCCCGAGGGGACAGCATATGGCTACACCTTC CASSSPEGTAYGYTF
TRBJ1-2 once TRBV7-2 - TGTGCCAGCAGCTTAGGCCAGAACTATGGCTACACCTTC CASSLGQNYGYTF
TRBJ1-4 - TRBV2 TRBD1 TGTGCCAGCAGCCCCGGGACAGTTAATGAAAAACTGTTTTTT CASSPGTVNEKLFF
TRBJ2-7 - TRBV6-5 - TGTGCCAGCAGTTACTCTCTGGACAGATTCTCCTACGAGCAGTACTTC CASSYSLDRFSYEQYF
TRBJ2-2 - TRBV7-2 - TGTGCCAGCAGCTTAGCCGCCTGGGAGCTGTTTTTT CASSLAAWELFF
TRBJ2-1 - TRBV18 TRBD2 TGTGCCAGCTCTGACTGGACTAGCAGCAACAATGAGCAGTTCTTC CASSDWTSSNNEQFF
TRBJ2-2 - TRBV7-3 - TGTGCCAGCAGCTTAGTATCCGGGTCCACCGGGGAGCTGTTTTTT CASSLVSGSTGELFF
TRBJ2-1 few TRBV4-1 TRBD1 TGCGCCAGCAGCCCCGGACAGGGGGCGCGGGATGAGCAGTTCTTC CASSPGQGARDEQFF
TRBJ2-3 - TRBV2 TRBD2 TGTGCCAGCAGTGTGACTAGCACTTTAGCAGATACGCAGTATTTT CASSVTSTLADTQYF
TRBJ1-2 - TRBV5-1 - TGCGCCAGCAGCCCCACCGGGGGAAAGGGCTATGGCTACACCTTC CASSPTGGKGYGYTF
TRBJ2-1 - TRBV7-3 TRBD2 TGTGCCAGCAGCTTAAACCCCGGACTAGCGGACTACAATGAGCAGTTCTTC CASSLNPGLADYNEQFF
TRBJ1-1 - TRBV9 - TGTGCCAGCAGCGCGGGACACTTGAACACTGAAGCTTTCTTT CASSAGHLNTEAFF
TRBJ2-1 - TRBV9 TRBD2 TGTGCCAGCAGCGTAGAGGCTAGCGGGAGAGGTGAGCAGTTCTTC CASSVEASGRGEQFF
TRBJ1-5 - TRBV9 - TGTGCCAGCAGCGTAGGAGGGGGTGGGCCCCAGCATTTT CASSVGGGGPQHF
TRBJ1-3 - TRBV6-1 - TGTGCCAGCAGTGAAAAATATTGGGGTAGAAACACCATATATTTT CASSEKYWGRNTIYF
TRBJ1-1 many TRBV10-2 - TGCGCCAGCAGTGTTGATGGGTACACTGAAGCTTTCTTT CASSVDGYTEAFF
TRBJ2-2 once TRBV5-1 - TGCGCCAGCAGCTTGGTTCGTTCGGGGGGCAAGAGCACCGGGGAGCTGTTTTTT CASSLVRSGGKSTGELFF
TRBJ1-2 - TRBV30 - TGTGCCTGGAGTGTAAATCTGGACAGCTATGGCTACACCTTC CAWSVNLDSYGYTF
TRBJ2-2 - TRBV6-6 TRBD2 TGTGCCGGCCGCTCGACTAGCGGGAGCCCCGGGGAGCTGTTTTTT CAGRSTSGSPGELFF
TRBJ2-3 - TRBV27 - TGTGCCAGCAGTTCCCTCATAGCAGATACGCAGTATTTT CASSSLIADTQYF
TRBJ1-6 - TRBV5-4 TRBD1 TGTGCCAGCAGCTTCCGACAGGGGTTACCCCTCCACTTT CASSFRQGLPLHF
TRBJ2-3 - TRBV28 TRBD2 TGTGCCAGCAGCCCAGGGGCGGGAGGGCCCTCTCGCACAGATACGCAGTATTTT CASSPGAGGPSRTDTQYF
TRBJ2-5 - TRBV4-2 - TGTGCCAGCAGCCGAGGACGGTCGTTGGAGACCCAGTACTTC CASSRGRSLETQYF
TRBJ2-7 once TRBV21-1 - TGTGCCAGCAGCAAATCAAAGTCCCCCTACGAGCAGTACTTC CASSKSKSPYEQYF
TRBJ1-1 - TRBV29-1 - TGCAGCGTTGAGTGGGGGTTGGCTGAAGCTTTCTTT CSVEWGLAEAFF
TRBJ2-1 - TRBV7-9 - TGTGCCAGCAGCACAGGACGGCGCAATGAGCAGTTCTTC CASSTGRRNEQFF
TRBJ1-2 - TRBV10-3 - TGTGCCATCAGTGAGTCTGATTGGGGCGGCTACACCTTC CAISESDWGGYTF
TRBJ1-5 - TRBV28 - TGTGCCAGCACAAAAGGAGGGGGGAAGCCCCAGCATTTT CASTKGGGKPQHF
TRBJ1-1 - TRBV5-8 - TGTGCCAGCAGCTTGGTTCTCCCGATCCCCGAAGCTTTCTTT CASSLVLPIPEAFF
TRBJ2-5 - TRBV4-1 - TGCGCCAGCAGCCAAGCGGAGGCTCAGTACCAAGAGACCCAGTACTTC CASSQAEAQYQETQYF
TRBJ1-1 - TRBV6-5 TRBD1 TGTGCCAGCAGTTACACTCGACAGGGGAACACTGAAGCTTTCTTT CASSYTRQGNTEAFF
TRBJ2-2 - TRBV30 TRBD1 TGTGCCTGGAGTGTAGACGGGACAGCGATGTACAACGGGGAGCTGTTTTTT CAWSVDGTAMYNGELFF
TRBJ2-7 - TRBV19 TRBD2 TGTGCCAGTAGTCCTCCGGGACTAGCTCTCGAGCAGTACTTC CASSPPGLALEQYF
TRBJ2-7 - TRBV30 - TGTGCCTTCTCGAGGTCCGAGCAGTACTTC CAFSRSEQYF
TRBJ1-2 few TRBV2 - TGTGCCAGCAGCCGGGGGGACTATGGCTACACCTTC CASSRGDYGYTF
TRBJ2-7 - TRBV5-1 TRBD2 TGCGCCAGCAGCGGGGGGACTAGCGGGAGGACTTCCGAGCAGTACTTC CASSGGTSGRTSEQYF
TRBJ2-1 - TRBV25-1 TRBD2 TGTGCCAGCACCACCACTAGCGGCTACAATGAGCAGTTCTTC CASTTTSGYNEQFF
TRBJ1-2 - TRBV13 - TGTGCCAGCAGTTACGCGGTTCCAGCCTACACCTTC CASSYAVPAYTF
TRBJ1-5 - TRBV5-6 - TGTGCCAGCAGCACCCTTAGTCAGCCCCAGCATTTT CASSTLSQPQHF
TRBJ2-2 few TRBV7-9 TRBD1 TGTGCCAGCAGCTTAGCGATGGGGACAGCGAACACCGGGGAGCTGTTTTTT CASSLAMGTANTGELFF
TRBJ2-7 - TRBV29-1 - TGCAGCGTTGAAGACGCCAGGGGCAGCTCCTACGAGCAGTACTTC CSVEDARGSSYEQYF
TRBJ2-7 - TRBV9 TRBD2 TGTGCCAGCAGCTACACGACTAGCGGAATCTACGAGCAGTACTTC CASSYTTSGIYEQYF
TRBJ2-3 - TRBV6-6 TRBD2 TGTGCCAGCAGTGGCAGGACTAGCGGGGGCACAGATACGCAGTATTTT CASSGRTSGGTDTQYF
TRBJ2-1 - TRBV6-6 - TGTGCCAGCGCCGGACGGTACAATGAGCAGTTCTTC CASAGRYNEQFF
TRBJ2-7 - TRBV6-1 - TGTGCCAGCAGTGTGTCGGGGAATGGAGACTACGAGCAGTACTTC CASSVSGNGDYEQYF
TRBJ1-2 - TRBV6-4 - TGTGCCAGCAGTGACTTTGGGGGAACTAACTATGGCTACACCTTC CASSDFGGTNYGYTF
TRBJ2-3 few TRBV27 TRBD2 TGTGCCAGCGGCCCGGGGACTAGCTGGTATTTT CASGPGTSWYF